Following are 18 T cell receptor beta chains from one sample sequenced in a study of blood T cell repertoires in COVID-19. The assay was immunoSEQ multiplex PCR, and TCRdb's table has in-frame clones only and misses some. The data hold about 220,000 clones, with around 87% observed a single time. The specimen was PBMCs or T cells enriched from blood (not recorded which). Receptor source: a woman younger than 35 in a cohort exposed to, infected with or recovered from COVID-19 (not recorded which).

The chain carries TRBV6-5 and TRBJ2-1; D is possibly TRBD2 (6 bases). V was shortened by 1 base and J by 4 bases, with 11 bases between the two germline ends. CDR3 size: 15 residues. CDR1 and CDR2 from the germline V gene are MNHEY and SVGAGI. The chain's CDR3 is CASSYWRGAYNEQFF. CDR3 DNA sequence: TGTGCCAGCAGTTACTGGCGGGGTGCTTACAATGAGCAGTTCTTC.

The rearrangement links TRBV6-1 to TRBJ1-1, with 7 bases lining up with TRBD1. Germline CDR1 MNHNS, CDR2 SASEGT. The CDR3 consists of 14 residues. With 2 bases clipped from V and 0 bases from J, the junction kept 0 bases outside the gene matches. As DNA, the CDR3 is TGTGCCAGCAGTGAAACAGGGGTGAACACTGAAGCTTTCTTT. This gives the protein CASSETGVNTEAFF.

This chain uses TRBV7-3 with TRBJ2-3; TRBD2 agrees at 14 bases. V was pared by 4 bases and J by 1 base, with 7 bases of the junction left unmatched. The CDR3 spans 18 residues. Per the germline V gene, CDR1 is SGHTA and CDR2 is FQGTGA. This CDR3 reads CASSSTSGGAEGTDTQYF. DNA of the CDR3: TGTGCCAGCAGCTCGACTAGCGGGGGGGCAGAAGGCACAGATACGCAGTATTTT.

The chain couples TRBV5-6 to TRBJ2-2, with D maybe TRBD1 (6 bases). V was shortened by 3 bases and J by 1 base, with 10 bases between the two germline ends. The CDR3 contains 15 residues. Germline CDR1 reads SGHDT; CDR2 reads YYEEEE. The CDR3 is CASSWAQGNTGELFF. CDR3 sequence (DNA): TGTGCCAGCAGCTGGGCACAGGGGAACACCGGGGAGCTGTTTTTT.

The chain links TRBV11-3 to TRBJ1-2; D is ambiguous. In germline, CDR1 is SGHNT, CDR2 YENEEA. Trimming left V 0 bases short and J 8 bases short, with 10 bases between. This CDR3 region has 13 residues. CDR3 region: CASSLDRVGGYTF. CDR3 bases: TGTGCCAGCAGCTTAGATCGGGTCGGAGGCTACACCTTC. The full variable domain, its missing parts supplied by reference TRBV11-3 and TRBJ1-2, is EAGVVQSPRYKIIEKKQPVAFWCNPISGHNTLYWYLQNLGQGPELLIRYENEEAVDDSQLPKDRFSAERLKGVDSTLKIQPAELGDSAVYLCASSLDRVGGYTFGSGTRLTVV.

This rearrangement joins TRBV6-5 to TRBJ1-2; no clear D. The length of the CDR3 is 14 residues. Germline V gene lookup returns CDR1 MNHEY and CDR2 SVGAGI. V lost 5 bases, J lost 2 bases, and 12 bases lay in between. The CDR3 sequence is CASSRREDNYGYTF. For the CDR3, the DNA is TGTGCCAGCAGTCGGAGGGAGGACAACTATGGCTACACCTTC.

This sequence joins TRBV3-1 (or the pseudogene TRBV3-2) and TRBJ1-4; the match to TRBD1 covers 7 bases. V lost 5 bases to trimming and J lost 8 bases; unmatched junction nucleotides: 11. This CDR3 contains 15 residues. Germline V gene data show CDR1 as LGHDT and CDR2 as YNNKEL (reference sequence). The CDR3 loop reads CASSALTGTVEKLFF. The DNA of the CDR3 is TGTGCCAGCAGCGCTTTGACAGGGACAGTGGAAAAACTGTTTTTT.

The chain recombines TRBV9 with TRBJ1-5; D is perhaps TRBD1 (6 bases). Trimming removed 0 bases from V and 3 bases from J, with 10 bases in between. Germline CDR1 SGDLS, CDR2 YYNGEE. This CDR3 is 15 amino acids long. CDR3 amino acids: CASSVGGGANQPQHF. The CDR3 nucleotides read TGTGCCAGCAGCGTAGGAGGGGGGGCCAATCAGCCCCAGCATTTT.

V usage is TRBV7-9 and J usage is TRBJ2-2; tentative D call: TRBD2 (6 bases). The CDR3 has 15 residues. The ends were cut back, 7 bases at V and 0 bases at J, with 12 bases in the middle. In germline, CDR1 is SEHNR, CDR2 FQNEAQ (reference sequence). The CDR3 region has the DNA TGTGCCAGCACCCCGGAGGGCTCGAACACCGGGGAGCTGTTTTTT. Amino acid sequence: CASTPEGSNTGELFF. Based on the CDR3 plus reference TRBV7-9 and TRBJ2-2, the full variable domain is DTGVSQNPRHKITKRGQNVTFRCDPISEHNRLYWYRQTLGQGPEFLTYFQNEAQLEKSRLLSDRFSAERPKGSFSTLEIQRTEQGDSAMYLCASTPEGSNTGELFFGEGSRLTVL.

Here the CDR3 DNA reads TGTGCCAGTCAGGGAGGAGGCAGCTCCTACGAGCAGTACTTC. This translates into CASQGGGSSYEQYF. The chain recombines TRBV2 with TRBJ2-7, with D perhaps TRBD2 (6 bases). V was pared by 9 bases and J by 0 bases, with 15 bases between. CDR1 and CDR2 (germline): SNHLY, FYNNEI. CDR3 length: 14 residues.

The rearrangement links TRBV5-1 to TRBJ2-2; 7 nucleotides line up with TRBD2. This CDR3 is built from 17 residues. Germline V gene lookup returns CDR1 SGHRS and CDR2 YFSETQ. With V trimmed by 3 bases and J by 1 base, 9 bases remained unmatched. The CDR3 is CASSSLAGEGNTGELFF. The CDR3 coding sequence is TGCGCCAGCAGCTCCTTGGCGGGAGAGGGGAACACCGGGGAGCTGTTTTTT.

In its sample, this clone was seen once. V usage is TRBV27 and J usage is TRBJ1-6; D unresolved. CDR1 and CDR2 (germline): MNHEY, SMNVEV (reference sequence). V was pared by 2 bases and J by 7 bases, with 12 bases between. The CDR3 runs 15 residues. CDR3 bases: TGTGCCAGCAGTTTAACCCCCCCACGGAATTCACCCCTCCACTTT. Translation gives CASSLTPPRNSPLHF.

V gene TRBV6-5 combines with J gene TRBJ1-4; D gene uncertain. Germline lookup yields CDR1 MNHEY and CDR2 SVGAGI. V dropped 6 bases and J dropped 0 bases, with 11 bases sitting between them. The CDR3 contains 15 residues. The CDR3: CASSRDTATNEKLFF. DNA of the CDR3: TGTGCCAGCAGCCGCGACACTGCAACTAATGAAAAACTGTTTTTT.

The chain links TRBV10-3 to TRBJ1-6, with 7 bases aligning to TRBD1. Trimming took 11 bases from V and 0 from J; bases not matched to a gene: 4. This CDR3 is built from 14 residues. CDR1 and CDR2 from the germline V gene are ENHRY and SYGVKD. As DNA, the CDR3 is TGTGCCGTAGGGGGCTACTCCTATAATTCACCCCTCCACTTT. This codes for CAVGGYSYNSPLHF.

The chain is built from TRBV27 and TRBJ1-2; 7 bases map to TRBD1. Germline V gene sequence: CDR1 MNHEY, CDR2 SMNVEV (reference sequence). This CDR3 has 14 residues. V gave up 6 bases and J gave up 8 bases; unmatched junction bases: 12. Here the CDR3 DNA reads TGTGCCAGCAGCTTTAGACAGGGCGATGAGGGCTACACCTTC. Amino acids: CASSFRQGDEGYTF.

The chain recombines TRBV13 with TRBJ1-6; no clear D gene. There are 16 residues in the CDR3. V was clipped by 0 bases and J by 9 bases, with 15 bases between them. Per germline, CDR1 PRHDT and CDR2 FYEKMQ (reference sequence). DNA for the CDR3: TGTGCCAGCAGCTTAGGCTGGGCAGAGAGTGGTTCACCCCTCCACTTT. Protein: CASSLGWAESGSPLHF.

The CDR3 spells CASSPREGLDTEAFF. In nucleotides, the CDR3 is TGTGCCAGTAGTCCCCGAGAAGGACTGGACACTGAAGCTTTCTTT. V usage is TRBV19 and J usage is TRBJ1-1, with no clear D. The CDR3 spans 15 residues. Germline V lookup: CDR1 LNHDA, CDR2 SQIVND (reference sequence). Trimming took off 5 bases at V and 3 bases at J, with 16 bases between the two ends.

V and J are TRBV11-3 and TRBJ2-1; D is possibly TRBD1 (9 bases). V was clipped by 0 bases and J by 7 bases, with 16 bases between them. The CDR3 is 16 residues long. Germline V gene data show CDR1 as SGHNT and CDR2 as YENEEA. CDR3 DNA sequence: TGTGCCAGCAGCTTAGATAGCGGGGACAGGGCGAATGAGCAGTTCTTC. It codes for CASSLDSGDRANEQFF. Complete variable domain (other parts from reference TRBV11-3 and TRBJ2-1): EAGVVQSPRYKIIEKKQPVAFWCNPISGHNTLYWYLQNLGQGPELLIRYENEEAVDDSQLPKDRFSAERLKGVDSTLKIQPAELGDSAVYLCASSLDSGDRANEQFFGPGTRLTVL.